This T cell receptor beta chain was recovered during a study of CD8+ T cells in alopecia areata. The overall study: For the treated group, dosing was oral tofacitinib at 5 to 10 mg twice daily. The duration of tofacitinib was 6 to 18 months, with 6 months off drug afterward.

Trimming removed 2 bases from V and 1 base from J, with 6 bases in between. Germline V gene lookup returns CDR1 MNHNY and CDR2 SVGAGI (reference sequence). The CDR3 is 14 residues long. As to treatment: oral pan-JAK inhibitor, 5-10 mg twice daily. cDNA reverse transcribed from extracted RNA served as the sequencing template. TCRdb keeps only in-frame clones here, not all; method: immunoSEQ multiplex PCR. The sample yields 200,000 or so clones, roughly two fifths seen once. This clone came up a few times. The chain carries TRBV6-6 and TRBJ1-5; D is uncertain. The material was CD4+ T cells sorted from blood, obtained around week 37, from a patient treated with tofacitinib. The sequence came from a human donor with alopecia areata. DNA for the CDR3: TGTGCCAGCAGTTACGGTGGGAGCAATCAGCCCCAGCATTTT. Residues: CASSYGGSNQPQHF.